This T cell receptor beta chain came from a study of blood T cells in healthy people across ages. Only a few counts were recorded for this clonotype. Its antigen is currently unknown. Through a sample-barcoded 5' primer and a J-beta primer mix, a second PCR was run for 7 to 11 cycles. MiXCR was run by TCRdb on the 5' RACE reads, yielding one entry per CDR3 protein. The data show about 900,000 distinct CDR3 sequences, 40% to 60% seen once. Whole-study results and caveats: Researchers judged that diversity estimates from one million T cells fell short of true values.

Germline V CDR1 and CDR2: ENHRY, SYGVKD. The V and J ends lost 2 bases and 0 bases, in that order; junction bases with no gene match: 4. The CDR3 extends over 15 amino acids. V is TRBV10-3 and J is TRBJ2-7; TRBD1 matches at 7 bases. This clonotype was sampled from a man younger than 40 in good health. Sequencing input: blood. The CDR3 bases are TGTGCCATCAGTGAGCCGGGACAGTCCTCCTACGAGCAGTACTTC. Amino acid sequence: CAISEPGQSSYEQYF.